Described below is a single T cell receptor (beta chain) sequence and its context. Its antigen is unidentified. CDR3 size: 14 residues. Germline V lookup: CDR1 SGHTA, CDR2 FQGNSA. This sample was taken from a study of monozygotic twins with inflammatory bowel disease. General study findings and limits: Lower sharing of clonotypes with other individuals was seen in IBD patients than in healthy twins. This was most marked in patients showing signs of disease activity.

TCRdb reprocessed the 5' RACE reads, keeping one entry per CDR3 protein, no DNA. Its table records about 450,000 distinct CDR3 sequences. Sequenced sample: blood. The chain combines TRBV7-2 with TRBJ2-7; TCRdb selects TRBD1, and the lack of DNA leaves this call unchecked. This clonotype originated in a human donor with ulcerative colitis or Crohn's disease, or a healthy co-twin of an affected twin (not recorded which). CDR3 sequence: CASRLAGGPYEQYF.